Shown below are 12 T cell receptor beta chains from a single sample sequenced in a study of cytomegalovirus exposure and HLA in healthy donors. The PCR made use of 60 Vbeta and 13 Jbeta primers. TCRdb's table, derived via immunoSEQ multiplex PCR, lists solely in-frame clones and lacks some. In all, the sample yields some 180,000 clones. Sequencing used PBMCs. Receptors originate from a young man in good health and CMV-seronegative.

The gene calls are TRBV5-4 and TRBJ2-7; tentatively, D is TRBD2 (6 bases). The CDR3 has 14 residues. V shed 4 bases and J shed 3 bases, with 14 bases lying between them. From germline, CDR1 is SGHNT and CDR2 YYREEE (reference sequence). CDR3 sequence (DNA): TGTGCCAGCAGCCCTGGAGGGGCCCTCTACGAGCAGTACTTC. Protein product: CASSPGGALYEQYF.

V gene TRBV6-6 combines with J gene TRBJ2-7; D might be TRBD1 (6 bases). V dropped 5 bases and J dropped 0 bases, with 8 bases sitting between them. This CDR3 contains 13 residues. Germline CDR1 MNHNY, CDR2 SVGAGI (reference sequence). The CDR3 DNA sequence: TGTGCCAGCAGTAGGGACATCTCCTACGAGCAGTACTTC. Protein product: CASSRDISYEQYF.

The V and J genes are TRBV7-6 and TRBJ1-1, with 7 bases matching TRBD1. Germline CDR1 is SGHVS and CDR2 is FNYEAQ. With 1 base clipped from V and 4 bases from J, the junction kept 9 bases outside the gene matches. The CDR3 length is 16 residues. CDR3 in DNA: TGTGCCAGCAGCTTAGTAGAAGGGGGCGAGGGCACTGAAGCTTTCTTT. Its protein product is CASSLVEGGEGTEAFF.

This sequence joins TRBV7-8 and TRBJ1-5, with D maybe TRBD1 (6 bases). Germline loops: CDR1 SGHVS, CDR2 FQNEAQ. The CDR3 is made up of 15 amino acids. Deletions cut 6 bases from V and 4 bases from J, with 16 bases between. The CDR3 loop is CASSRDRWGNQPQHF. CDR3 coding DNA: TGTGCCAGCAGTCGCGACAGGTGGGGTAATCAGCCCCAGCATTTT.

The rearrangement links TRBV5-1 to TRBJ2-2; possibly TRBD2 for D (6 bases). The length of the CDR3 is 16 residues. V shed 7 bases and J shed 2 bases, with 18 bases lying between them. Germline CDR1 and CDR2: SGHRS and YFSETQ. The CDR3 loop is CASYLGAGPNTGELFF. The CDR3, as DNA: TGCGCCAGCTATCTAGGGGCGGGGCCCAACACCGGGGAGCTGTTTTTT.

The genes are TRBV27 and TRBJ2-2, with D possibly being TRBD2 (5 bases). The CDR3 spans 15 residues. The ends were cut back, 6 bases at V and 4 bases at J, with 15 bases in the middle. CDR1 is MNHEY and CDR2 is SMNVEV in the germline V gene (reference sequence). The DNA for the CDR3 is TGTGCCAGCAGGAGAGGGTACGTAGGCACCGGGGAGCTGTTTTTT. Encoded protein: CASRRGYVGTGELFF.

J is TRBJ2-7 and V is TRBV4-1, with TRBD1 matching 7 bases. The germline V gene encodes CDR1 MGHRA and CDR2 YSYEKL. The V and J ends lost 6 bases and 6 bases, in that order; junction bases with no gene match: 11. The CDR3 has 14 amino acids. CDR3 sequence reads: CASRKTGNLGEQYF. The CDR3 DNA sequence: TGCGCCAGCAGAAAGACAGGGAATCTCGGCGAGCAGTACTTC.

The V gene is TRBV28, the J gene TRBJ2-5, with 11 bases identical to TRBD2. Germline V gene lookup returns CDR1 MDHEN and CDR2 SYDVKM. CDR3 length: 14 residues. J gave up 1 base and V 6 bases, and 1 base lay outside the gene matches. The CDR3 DNA reads TGTGCCAGCAGGGGACTAGCGGTCCAAGAGACCCAGTACTTC. Amino acid sequence: CASRGLAVQETQYF.

This chain joins TRBV27 and TRBJ2-3; 8 bases are a match to TRBD1. This CDR3 contains 15 residues. The germline V gene has CDR1 MNHEY and CDR2 SMNVEV (reference sequence). The V segment lost 6 bases and the J segment 0 bases; nucleotides outside the gene matches: 5. The CDR3 DNA reads TGTGCCAGCAGGGGACAGGCTCGGAGCACAGATACGCAGTATTTT. Encoded protein: CASRGQARSTDTQYF.

This chain links TRBV19 with TRBJ2-7; D perhaps matches TRBD2 (6 bases). Germline values: CDR1 LNHDA, CDR2 SQIVND (reference sequence). The V and J ends lost 8 bases and 3 bases respectively, with 23 bases between them. The CDR3 runs 16 residues. The CDR3: CASRKESSGGGYEQYF. CDR3 bases: TGTGCCAGTCGTAAGGAGTCTTCTGGGGGAGGCTACGAGCAGTACTTC.

J is TRBJ2-5 and V is TRBV6-4; 8 bases are shared with TRBD2. Germline lookup yields CDR1 MRHNA and CDR2 SNTAGT. V dropped 6 bases and J dropped 2; count of bases not matched to a gene: 2. This CDR3 comprises 13 residues. CDR3 amino acids: CASSPSGQETQYF. The CDR3 DNA sequence: TGTGCCAGCAGCCCTAGCGGGCAAGAGACCCAGTACTTC.

The V gene is TRBV7-2, the J gene TRBJ2-1; TRBD2 agrees at 7 bases. The CDR3 is 18 amino acids. V was clipped by 4 bases and J by 0 bases; unmatched bases: 12. CDR1 is SGHTA, CDR2 FQGNSA, per germline. The CDR3, as DNA: TGTGCCAGCAGCTCCACACTCGGGGGGTTACGCTCCTACAATGAGCAGTTCTTC. It yields the protein CASSSTLGGLRSYNEQFF.